This TCR beta chain was sequenced for a study of CD8 T cells in Susac syndrome. Looking at the study overall: Patients with Susac syndrome were therapy-naive, on corticosteroids, or on intravenous immunoglobulin alone at blood draw.

TEMRA cells were enriched by FACS, and CD4+ and CD8+ T cells were negatively isolated. Random hexamers were used to reverse transcribe roughly 0.5 to 1 ug of RNA. MiXCR, run by TCRdb on the immunoSEQ multiplex PCR reads, gives a single entry per CDR3 protein. The repertoire holds some 140,000 distinct CDR3 sequences, with 95% as singletons. The CDR3 sequence is 16 residues long. V dropped 4 bases and J dropped 2; count of bases not matched to a gene: 4. Germline values: CDR1 SGHAT, CDR2 FQNNGV. Source material: CD8+ T cells from PBMCs. The clonotype was recovered from a human donor with Susac syndrome. This chain links TRBV11-2 with TRBJ2-1; 11 nucleotides line up with TRBD2. This CDR3 is CASSSLAGAPYNEQFF. CDR3 bases: TGTGCCAGCAGCTCACTAGCGGGAGCACCCTACAATGAGCAGTTCTTC.